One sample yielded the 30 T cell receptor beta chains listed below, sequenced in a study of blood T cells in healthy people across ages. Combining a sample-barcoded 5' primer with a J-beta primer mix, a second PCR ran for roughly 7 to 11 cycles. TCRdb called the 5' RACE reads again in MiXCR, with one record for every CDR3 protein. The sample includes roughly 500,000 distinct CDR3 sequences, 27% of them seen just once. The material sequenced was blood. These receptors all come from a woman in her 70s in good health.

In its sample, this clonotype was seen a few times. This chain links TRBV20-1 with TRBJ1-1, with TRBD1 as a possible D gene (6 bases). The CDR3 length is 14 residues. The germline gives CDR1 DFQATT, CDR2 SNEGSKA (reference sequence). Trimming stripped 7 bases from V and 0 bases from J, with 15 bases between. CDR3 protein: CSVGRGVMNTEAFF. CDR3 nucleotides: TGCAGTGTCGGGAGGGGGGTGATGAACACTGAAGCTTTCTTT.

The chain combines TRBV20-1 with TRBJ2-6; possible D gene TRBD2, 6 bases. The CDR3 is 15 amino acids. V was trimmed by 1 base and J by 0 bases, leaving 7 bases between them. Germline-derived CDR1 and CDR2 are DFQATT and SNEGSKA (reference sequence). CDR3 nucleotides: TGCAGTGCTAGAGTGGGGGGCTCTGGGGCCAACGTCCTGACTTTC. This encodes CSARVGGSGANVLTF.

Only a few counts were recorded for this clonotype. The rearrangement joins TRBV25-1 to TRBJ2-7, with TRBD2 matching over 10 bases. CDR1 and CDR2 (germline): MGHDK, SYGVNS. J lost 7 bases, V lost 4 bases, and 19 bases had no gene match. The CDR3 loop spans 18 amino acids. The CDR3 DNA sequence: TGTGCCAGCAGTGGAACGCTAGCGGGGGTAAAAGGATCGCGGGAGCAGTACTTC. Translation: CASSGTLAGVKGSREQYF.

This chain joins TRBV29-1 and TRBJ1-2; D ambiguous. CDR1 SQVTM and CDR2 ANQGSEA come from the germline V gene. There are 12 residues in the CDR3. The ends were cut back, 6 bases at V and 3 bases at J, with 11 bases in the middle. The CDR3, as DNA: TGCAGCGTCGATACGGGATACTATGGCTACACCTTC. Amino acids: CSVDTGYYGYTF.

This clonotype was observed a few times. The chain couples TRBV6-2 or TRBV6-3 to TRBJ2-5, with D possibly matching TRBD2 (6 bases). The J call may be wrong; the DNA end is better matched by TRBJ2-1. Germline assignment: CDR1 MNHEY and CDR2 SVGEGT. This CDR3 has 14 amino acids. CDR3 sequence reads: CASSYQPGTAGQFF. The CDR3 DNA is TGTGCCAGCAGTTATCAACCAGGGACTGCCGGGCAGTTCTTC.

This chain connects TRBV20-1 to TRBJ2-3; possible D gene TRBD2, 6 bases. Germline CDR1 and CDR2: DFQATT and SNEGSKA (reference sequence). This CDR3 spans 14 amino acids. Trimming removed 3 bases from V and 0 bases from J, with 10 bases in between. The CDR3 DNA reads TGCAGTGCTAGGGGGCGGGGAAGCACAGATACGCAGTATTTT. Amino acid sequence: CSARGRGSTDTQYF.

CDR3 loop: CASSRMGPANIQYF. Here the CDR3 DNA reads TGTGCCAGCAGCCGGATGGGACCCGCAAACATTCAGTACTTC. V is TRBV3-1 and J is TRBJ2-4; either TRBD1 or TRBD2 may fit D (5 bases each). V lost 4 bases to trimming and J lost 6 bases, with 13 bases between them. Germline lookup yields CDR1 LGHDT and CDR2 YNNKEL (reference sequence). The CDR3 covers 14 residues.

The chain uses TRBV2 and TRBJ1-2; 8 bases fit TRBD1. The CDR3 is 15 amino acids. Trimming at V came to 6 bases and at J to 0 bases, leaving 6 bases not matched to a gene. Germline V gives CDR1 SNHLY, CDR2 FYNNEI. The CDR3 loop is CASRANRGTNYGYTF. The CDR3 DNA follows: TGTGCCAGCAGGGCCAACAGGGGGACTAACTATGGCTACACCTTC.

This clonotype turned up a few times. In DNA, the CDR3 is TGCAGCGCCGAGCGGGTTGGGGGAGGGCAAGAGACCCAGTACTTC. This gives the protein CSAERVGGGQETQYF. The chain employs TRBV29-1 and TRBJ2-5, with TRBD2 identical over 7 bases. CDR3 size: 15 residues. Per the germline V gene, CDR1 is SQVTM and CDR2 is ANQGSEA. V shed 7 bases and J 2 bases; nucleotides not matched to a gene: 13.

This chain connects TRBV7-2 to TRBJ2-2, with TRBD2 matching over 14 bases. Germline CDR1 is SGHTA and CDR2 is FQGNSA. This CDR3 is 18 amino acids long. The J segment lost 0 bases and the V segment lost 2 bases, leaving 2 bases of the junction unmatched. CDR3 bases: TGTGCCAGCAGCTTACGGACTAGCGGGGGGACGAACACCGGGGAGCTGTTTTTT. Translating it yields CASSLRTSGGTNTGELFF.

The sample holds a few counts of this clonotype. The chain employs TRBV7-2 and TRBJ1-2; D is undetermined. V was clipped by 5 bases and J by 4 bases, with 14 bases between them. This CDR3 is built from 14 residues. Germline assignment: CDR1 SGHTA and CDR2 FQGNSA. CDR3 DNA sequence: TGTGCCAGCAGCCCAACTGGGCAGTTCTATGGCTACACCTTC. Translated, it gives CASSPTGQFYGYTF.

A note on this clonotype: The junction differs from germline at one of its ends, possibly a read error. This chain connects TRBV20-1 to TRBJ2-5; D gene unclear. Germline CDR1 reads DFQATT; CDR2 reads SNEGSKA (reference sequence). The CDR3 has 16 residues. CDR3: CSARPGWANGQGTQYF. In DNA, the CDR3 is TGCAGTGCTAGGCCGGGTTGGGCTAACGGTCAAGGGACCCAGTACTTC.

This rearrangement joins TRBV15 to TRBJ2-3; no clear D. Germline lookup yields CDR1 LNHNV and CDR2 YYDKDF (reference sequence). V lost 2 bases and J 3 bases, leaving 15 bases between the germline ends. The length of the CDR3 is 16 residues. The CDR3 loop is CATSRRTPVRTDTQYF. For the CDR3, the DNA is TGTGCCACCAGCAGACGGACGCCTGTACGTACAGATACGCAGTATTTT.

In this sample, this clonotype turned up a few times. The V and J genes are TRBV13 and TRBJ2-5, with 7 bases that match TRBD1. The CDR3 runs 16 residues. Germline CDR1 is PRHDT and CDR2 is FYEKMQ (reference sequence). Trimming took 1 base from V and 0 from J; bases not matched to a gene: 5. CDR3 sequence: CASSLAATGYQETQYF. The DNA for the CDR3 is TGTGCCAGCAGCTTAGCCGCGACAGGGTACCAAGAGACCCAGTACTTC.

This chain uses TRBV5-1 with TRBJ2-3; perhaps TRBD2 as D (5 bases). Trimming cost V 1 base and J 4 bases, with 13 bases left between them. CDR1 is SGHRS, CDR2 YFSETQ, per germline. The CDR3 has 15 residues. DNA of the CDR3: TGCGCCAGCAGCTTGATAGGGCTAGCCCCAGATACGCAGTATTTT. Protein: CASSLIGLAPDTQYF.

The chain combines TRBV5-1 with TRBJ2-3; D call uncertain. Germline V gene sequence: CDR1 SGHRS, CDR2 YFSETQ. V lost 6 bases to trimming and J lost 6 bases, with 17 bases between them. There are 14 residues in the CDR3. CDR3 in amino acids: CASTPNVGQDTQYF. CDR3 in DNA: TGCGCCAGCACCCCTAATGTTGGGCAGGATACGCAGTATTTT. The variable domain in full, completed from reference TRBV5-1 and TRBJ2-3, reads KAGVTQTPRYLIKTRGQQVTLSCSPISGHRSVSWYQQTPGQGLQFLFEYFSETQRNKGNFPGRFSGRQFSNSRSEMNVSTLELGDSALYLCASTPNVGQDTQYFGPGTRLTVL.

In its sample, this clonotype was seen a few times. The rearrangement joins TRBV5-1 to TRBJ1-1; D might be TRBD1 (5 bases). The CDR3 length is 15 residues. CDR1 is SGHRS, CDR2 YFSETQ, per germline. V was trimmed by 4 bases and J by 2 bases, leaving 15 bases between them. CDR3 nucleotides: TGCGCCAGCAGCCTCCGGGGACCCCCCAACACTGAAGCTTTCTTT. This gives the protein CASSLRGPPNTEAFF.

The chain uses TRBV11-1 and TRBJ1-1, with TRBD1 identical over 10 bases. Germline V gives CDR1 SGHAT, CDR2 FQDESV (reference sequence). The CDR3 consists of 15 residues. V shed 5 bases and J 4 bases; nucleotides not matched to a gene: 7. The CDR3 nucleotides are TGTGCCAGCAGCCTTACGACAGGGGGCCTCACTGAAGCTTTCTTT. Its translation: CASSLTTGGLTEAFF.

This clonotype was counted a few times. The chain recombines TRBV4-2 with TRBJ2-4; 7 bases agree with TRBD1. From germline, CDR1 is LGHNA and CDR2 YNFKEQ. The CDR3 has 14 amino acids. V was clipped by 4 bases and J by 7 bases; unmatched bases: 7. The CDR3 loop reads CASSLQQGNNIQYF. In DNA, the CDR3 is TGTGCCAGCAGCCTTCAACAGGGGAACAACATTCAGTACTTC.

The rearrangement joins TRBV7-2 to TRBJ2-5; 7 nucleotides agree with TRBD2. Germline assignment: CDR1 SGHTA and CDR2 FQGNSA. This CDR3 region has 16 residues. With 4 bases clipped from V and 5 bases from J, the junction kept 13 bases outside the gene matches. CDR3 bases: TGTGCCAGCAGCTCCTCCCCGGAGCGGGGTTTGGAGACCCAGTACTTC. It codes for CASSSSPERGLETQYF.

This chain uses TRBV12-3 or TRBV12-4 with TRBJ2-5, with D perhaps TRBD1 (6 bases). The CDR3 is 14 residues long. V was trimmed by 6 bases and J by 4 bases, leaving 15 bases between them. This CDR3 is CASRPSDSGETQYF. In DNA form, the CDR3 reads TGTGCCAGCAGACCTTCGGACAGCGGAGAGACCCAGTACTTC.

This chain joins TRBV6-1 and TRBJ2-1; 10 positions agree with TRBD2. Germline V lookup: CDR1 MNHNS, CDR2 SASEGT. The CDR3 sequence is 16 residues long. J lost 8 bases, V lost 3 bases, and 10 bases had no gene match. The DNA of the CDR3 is TGTGCCAGCAGTGAGCGAAGCGGGGGGGCCAGATATGAGCAGTTCTTC. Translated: CASSERSGGARYEQFF.

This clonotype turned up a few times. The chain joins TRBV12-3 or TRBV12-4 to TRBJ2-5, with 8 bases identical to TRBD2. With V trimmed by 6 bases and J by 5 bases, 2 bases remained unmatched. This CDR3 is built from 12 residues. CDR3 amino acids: CASSGGEETQYF. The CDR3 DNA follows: TGTGCCAGCAGCGGGGGGGAGGAGACCCAGTACTTC.

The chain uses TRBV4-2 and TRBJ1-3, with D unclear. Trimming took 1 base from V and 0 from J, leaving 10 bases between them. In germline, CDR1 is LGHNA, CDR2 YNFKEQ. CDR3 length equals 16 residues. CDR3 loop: CASSQGRSGSGNTIYF. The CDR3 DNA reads TGTGCCAGCAGCCAAGGGCGTTCGGGCTCTGGAAACACCATATATTTT.

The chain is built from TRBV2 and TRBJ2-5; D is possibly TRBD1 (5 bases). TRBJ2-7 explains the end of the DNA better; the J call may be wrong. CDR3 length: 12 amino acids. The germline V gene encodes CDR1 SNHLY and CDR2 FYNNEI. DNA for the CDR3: TGTGCCAGCAGTGGGGGCCTCTACGAGCAGTACTTC. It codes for CASSGGLYEQYF.

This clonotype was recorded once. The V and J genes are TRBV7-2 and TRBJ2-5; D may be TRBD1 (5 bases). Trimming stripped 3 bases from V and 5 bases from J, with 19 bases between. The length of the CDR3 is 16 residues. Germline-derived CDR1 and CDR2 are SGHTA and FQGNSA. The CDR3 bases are TGTGCCAGCAGCTTTGTTTCAGGGATAGGGTCCGAGACCCAGTACTTC. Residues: CASSFVSGIGSETQYF. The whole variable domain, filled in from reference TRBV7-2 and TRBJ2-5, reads GAGVSQSPSNKVTEKGKDVELRCDPISGHTALYWYRQSLGQGLEFLIYFQGNSAPDKSGLPSDRFSAERTGGSVSTLTIQRTQQEDSAVYLCASSFVSGIGSETQYFGPGTRLLVL.

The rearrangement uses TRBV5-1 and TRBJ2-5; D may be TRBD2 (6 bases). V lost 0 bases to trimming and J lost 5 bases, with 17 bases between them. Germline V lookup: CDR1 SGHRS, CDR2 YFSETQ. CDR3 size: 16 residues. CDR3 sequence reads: CASSLDRAGWMETQYF. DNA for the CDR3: TGCGCCAGCAGCTTGGATCGGGCGGGGTGGATGGAGACCCAGTACTTC.

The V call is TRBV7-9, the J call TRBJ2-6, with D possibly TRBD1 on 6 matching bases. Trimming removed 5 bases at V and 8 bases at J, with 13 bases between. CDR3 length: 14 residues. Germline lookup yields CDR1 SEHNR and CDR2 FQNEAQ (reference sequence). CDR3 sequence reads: CASSPGQSSNVLTF. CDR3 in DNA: TGTGCCAGCAGCCCGGGACAATCTTCCAACGTCCTGACTTTC.

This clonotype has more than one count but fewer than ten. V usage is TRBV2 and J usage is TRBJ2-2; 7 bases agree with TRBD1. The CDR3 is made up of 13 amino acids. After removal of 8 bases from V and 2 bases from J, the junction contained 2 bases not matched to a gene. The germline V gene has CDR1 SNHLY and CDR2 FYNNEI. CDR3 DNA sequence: TGTGCCAGCGGACAGGAAAACACCGGGGAGCTGTTTTTT. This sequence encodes CASGQENTGELFF.

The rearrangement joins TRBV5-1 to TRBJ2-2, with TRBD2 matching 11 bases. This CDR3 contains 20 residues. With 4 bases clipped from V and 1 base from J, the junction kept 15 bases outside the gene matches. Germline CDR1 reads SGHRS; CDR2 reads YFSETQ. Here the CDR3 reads CASSLETSGGYKWNTGELFF. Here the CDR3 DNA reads TGCGCCAGCAGCCTTGAAACTAGCGGGGGTTACAAGTGGAACACCGGGGAGCTGTTTTTT.